Listed here are 18 T cell receptor beta chains from one sample, sequenced in a study of blood T cell repertoires in COVID-19. Only in-frame clones appear in the TCRdb table, and some are missing; sequencing was by immunoSEQ multiplex PCR. The data contain under 130,000 clones, roughly 84% of them singletons. Sequencing was done on a sample of peripheral blood. Receptor source: a human donor in a cohort sampled during active COVID-19.

This rearrangement joins TRBV6-2 or TRBV6-3 to TRBJ1-1, with TRBD1 matching over 8 bases. Germline lookup yields CDR1 MNHEY and CDR2 SVGEGT. Losses at the gene ends were 4 bases for V and 5 bases for J; bases not matched to a gene: 9. The CDR3 runs 15 residues. CDR3 residues: CASSSPQGAWTEAFF. CDR3 bases: TGTGCCAGCAGTTCCCCTCAGGGGGCTTGGACTGAAGCTTTCTTT.

This clone was seen repeatedly, ten times or more. The chain is built from TRBV7-2 and TRBJ1-5; D is unclear. V was pared by 5 bases and J by 4 bases, with 9 bases between. Germline values: CDR1 SGHTA, CDR2 FQGNSA. The CDR3 is made up of 13 amino acids. The CDR3 DNA reads as TGTGCCAGCAGCATACTGCAAAATCAGCCCCAGCATTTT. It codes for CASSILQNQPQHF. The complete variable domain, with remaining parts taken from reference TRBV7-2 and TRBJ1-5, reads GAGVSQSPSNKVTEKGKDVELRCDPISGHTALYWYRQSLGQGLEFLIYFQGNSAPDKSGLPSDRFSAERTGGSVSTLTIQRTQQEDSAVYLCASSILQNQPQHFGDGTRLSIL.

This clone has a handful of counts. The chain employs TRBV25-1 and TRBJ1-2; 8 bases are a match to TRBD1. Germline V gene lookup returns CDR1 MGHDK and CDR2 SYGVNS. V shed 3 bases, J shed 8 bases, and the junction held 5 bases outside the gene matches. CDR3 length: 13 amino acids. The chain's CDR3 is CASSDDRQGGYTF. The CDR3 coding sequence is TGTGCCAGCAGTGACGACCGACAGGGGGGCTACACCTTC.

This chain joins TRBV9 and TRBJ1-2; unclear D gene. CDR1 and CDR2 (germline): SGDLS, YYNGEE. The CDR3 has 14 amino acids. V was trimmed by 7 bases and J by 0 bases, leaving 13 bases between them. The CDR3 DNA reads TGTGCCAGCTCTCGCGAGGGTGCTAACTATGGCTACACCTTC. Translating gives CASSREGANYGYTF. The complete variable domain, with remaining parts taken from reference TRBV9 and TRBJ1-2, reads DSGVTQTPKHLITATGQRVTLRCSPRSGDLSVYWYQQSLDQGLQFLIQYYNGEERAKGNILERFSAQQFPDLHSELNLSSLELGDSALYFCASSREGANYGYTFGSGTRLTVV.

The chain joins TRBV24-1 to TRBJ2-3; 8 nucleotides match TRBD2. This CDR3 has 14 residues. Germline CDR1 reads KGHDR; CDR2 reads SFDVKD. V gave up 6 bases and J gave up 2 bases; unmatched junction bases: 3. The DNA of the CDR3 is TGTGCCACCAGTCGAGCGGGGGACACAGATACGCAGTATTTT. Translation gives CATSRAGDTDTQYF.

This clone was counted once. J is TRBJ1-2 and V is TRBV4-1; D gene unclear. The CDR3 is 14 amino acids. The ends were cut back, 0 bases at V and 14 bases at J, with 19 bases in the middle. In germline, CDR1 is MGHRA, CDR2 YSYEKL. The CDR3 DNA is TGCGCCAGCAGCCAAGATCAAAGCGGAGGGAGGAAGACCTTC. Amino acid sequence: CASSQDQSGGRKTF.

V gene TRBV19 combines with J gene TRBJ2-2; TRBD2 matches at 12 bases. CDR1 and CDR2 from the germline V gene are LNHDA and SQIVND (reference sequence). The trim removed 8 bases at V and 8 bases at J, leaving 9 bases unmatched. The CDR3 spans 15 residues. CDR3 loop: CASSQTSGGRGELFF. The CDR3 DNA is TGTGCCAGTTCCCAGACTAGCGGGGGTCGTGGGGAGCTGTTTTTT.

The V gene is TRBV30, the J gene TRBJ1-1; D perhaps matches TRBD1 (5 bases). Trimming left V 2 bases short and J 0 bases short, with 10 bases between. Germline CDR1 reads GTSNPN; CDR2 reads SVGIG (reference sequence). The length of the CDR3 is 14 residues. The chain's CDR3 is CAWSLRGLNTEAFF. The CDR3 DNA follows: TGTGCCTGGAGTCTAAGGGGCCTGAACACTGAAGCTTTCTTT.

The chain uses TRBV4-3 and TRBJ2-5, with 7 bases that match TRBD1. The V gene end was trimmed by 5 bases and the J gene end by 4 bases; junction bases not matched to a gene: 4. The length of the CDR3 is 13 residues. Germline CDR1 and CDR2: LGHNA and YSLEER. The CDR3 DNA follows: TGCGCCAGCAGCAGGGGGCTCTTAGAGACCCAGTACTTC. Protein sequence: CASSRGLLETQYF.

This clone was observed a handful of times. This sequence joins TRBV18 and TRBJ1-5; a weak D match, TRBD1 (6 bases). Trimming cost V 6 bases and J 2 bases, with 11 bases left between them. The CDR3 consists of 14 residues. Germline V gene data show CDR1 as KGHSH and CDR2 as LQKENI. This CDR3 is CASSKGGGNQPQHF. The DNA for the CDR3 is TGTGCCAGCTCCAAGGGGGGGGGCAATCAGCCCCAGCATTTT. The whole variable domain, remainder taken from reference TRBV18 and TRBJ1-5, is NAGVMQNPRHLVRRRGQEARLRCSPMKGHSHVYWYRQLPEEGLKFMVYLQKENIIDESGMPKERFSAEFPKEGPSILRIQQVVRGDSAAYFCASSKGGGNQPQHFGDGTRLSIL.

The chain is built from TRBV3-1 (or the pseudogene TRBV3-2) and TRBJ1-2; D gene uncertain. Germline CDR1 LGHDT, CDR2 YNNKEL (reference sequence). V was cut by 2 bases and J by 1 base, with 5 bases left in between. CDR3 length equals 13 residues. The CDR3 DNA reads as TGTGCCAGCAGCCAACGAGTTAACTATGGCTACACCTTC. It is translated as CASSQRVNYGYTF.

This rearrangement joins TRBV19 to TRBJ2-3; 12 bases map to TRBD2. The V gene end was trimmed by 2 bases and the J gene end by 6 bases; junction bases not matched to a gene: 3. Looked up from germline, CDR1 is LNHDA and CDR2 is SQIVND (reference sequence). The CDR3 sequence is 15 residues long. CDR3 coding DNA: TGTGCCAGTAGTATAAGGGGGACTAGCGGGGATACGCAGTATTTT. Translating gives CASSIRGTSGDTQYF. The full variable domain, rest sourced from reference TRBV19 and TRBJ2-3, is DGGITQSPKYLFRKEGQNVTLSCEQNLNHDAMYWYRQDPGQGLRLIYYSQIVNDFQKGDIAEGYSVSREKKESFPLTVTSAQKNPTAFYLCASSIRGTSGDTQYFGPGTRLTVL.

The V gene is TRBV30, the J gene TRBJ1-6; 11 bases map to TRBD1. Germline-derived CDR1 and CDR2 are GTSNPN and SVGIG (reference sequence). The CDR3 is 16 residues long. V lost 3 bases, J lost 6 bases, and 7 bases stayed unmatched. The CDR3 loop reads CAWSRRTGGSNSPLHF. The CDR3 DNA reads TGTGCCTGGAGCCGACGGACAGGGGGCTCTAATTCACCCCTCCACTTT.

The gene calls are TRBV7-9 and TRBJ2-1; 11 positions match TRBD1. Germline V gene data show CDR1 as SEHNR and CDR2 as FQNEAQ (reference sequence). The CDR3 extends over 15 amino acids. After removal of 5 bases from V and 8 bases from J, the junction contained 8 bases not matched to a gene. In DNA form, the CDR3 reads TGTGCCAGCAGCCTTGGACAGGGGGCGGGGGATGAGCAGTTCTTC. It translates to CASSLGQGAGDEQFF.

The rearrangement links TRBV2 to TRBJ1-3, with a tentative D call TRBD1 (6 bases). This CDR3 spans 17 amino acids. Germline CDR1 is SNHLY and CDR2 is FYNNEI. Deletions cut 3 bases from V and 4 bases from J, with 19 bases between. The CDR3 sequence is CASSEGARGLGGNTIYF. CDR3 coding DNA: TGTGCCAGCAGTGAGGGGGCCCGGGGATTGGGAGGAAACACCATATATTTT. Full variable domain (missing parts from reference TRBV2 and TRBJ1-3): EPEVTQTPSHQVTQMGQEVILRCVPISNHLYFYWYRQILGQKVEFLVSFYNNEISEKSEIFDDQFSVERPDGSNFTLKIRSTKLEDSAMYFCASSEGARGLGGNTIYFGEGSWLTVV.

This clone was counted many times. The CDR3 nucleotides are TGTGCCAGCAGCGGGGTAGCGGGGGACACCGGGGAGCTGTTTTTT. Translation: CASSGVAGDTGELFF. V and J are TRBV9 and TRBJ2-2; TRBD2 matches at 9 bases. V lost 3 bases to trimming and J lost 3 bases; unmatched junction nucleotides: 3. The germline gives CDR1 SGDLS, CDR2 YYNGEE. This CDR3 is 15 amino acids long.

This chain connects TRBV15 to TRBJ2-1, with D possibly TRBD2 on 5 matching bases. Germline values: CDR1 LNHNV, CDR2 YYDKDF (reference sequence). The CDR3 is made up of 14 amino acids. Trimming shortened V by 3 bases and J by 9 bases, and 15 bases separated the two germline ends. The CDR3: CATSSPLGAGEQFF. CDR3 sequence (DNA): TGTGCCACCAGCAGCCCTCTAGGCGCGGGTGAGCAGTTCTTC.

J is TRBJ1-1 and V is TRBV6-1; possible D gene TRBD1, 6 bases. V was shortened by 1 base and J by 2 bases, with 11 bases between the two germline ends. The CDR3 loop spans 15 amino acids. Germline V gene sequence: CDR1 MNHNS, CDR2 SASEGT. CDR3 protein: CASSEVRGGNTEAFF. The CDR3 DNA reads as TGTGCCAGCAGTGAAGTTAGAGGGGGTAACACTGAAGCTTTCTTT.